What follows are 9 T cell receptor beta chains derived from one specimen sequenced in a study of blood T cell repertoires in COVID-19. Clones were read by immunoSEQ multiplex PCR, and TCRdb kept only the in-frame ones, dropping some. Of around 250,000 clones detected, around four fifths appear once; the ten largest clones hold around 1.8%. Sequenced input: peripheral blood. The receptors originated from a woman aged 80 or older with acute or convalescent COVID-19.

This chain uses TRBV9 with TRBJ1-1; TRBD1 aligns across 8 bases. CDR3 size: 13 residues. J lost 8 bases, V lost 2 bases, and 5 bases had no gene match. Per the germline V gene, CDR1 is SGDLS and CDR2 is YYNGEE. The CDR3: CASSVEWDREAFF. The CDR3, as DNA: TGTGCCAGCAGCGTCGAGTGGGACAGGGAAGCTTTCTTT.

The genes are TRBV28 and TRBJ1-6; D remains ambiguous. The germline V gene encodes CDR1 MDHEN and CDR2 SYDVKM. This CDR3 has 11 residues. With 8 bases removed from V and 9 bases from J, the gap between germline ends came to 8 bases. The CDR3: CASGQSSPLHF. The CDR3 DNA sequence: TGTGCCAGCGGGCAGAGTTCACCCCTCCACTTT.

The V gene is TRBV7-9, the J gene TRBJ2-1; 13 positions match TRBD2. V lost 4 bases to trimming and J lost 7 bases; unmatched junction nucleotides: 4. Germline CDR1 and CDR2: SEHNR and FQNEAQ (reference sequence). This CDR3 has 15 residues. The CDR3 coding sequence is TGTGCCAGCAGCTCCGGGACTAGCGGGATAAATGAGCAGTTCTTC. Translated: CASSSGTSGINEQFF. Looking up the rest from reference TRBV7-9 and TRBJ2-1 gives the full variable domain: DTGVSQNPRHKITKRGQNVTFRCDPISEHNRLYWYRQTLGQGPEFLTYFQNEAQLEKSRLLSDRFSAERPKGSFSTLEIQRTEQGDSAMYLCASSSGTSGINEQFFGPGTRLTVL.

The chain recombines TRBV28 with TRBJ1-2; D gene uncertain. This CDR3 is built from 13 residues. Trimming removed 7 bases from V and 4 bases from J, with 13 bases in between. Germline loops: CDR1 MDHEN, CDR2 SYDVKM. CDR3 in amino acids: CASNLSGVYGYTF. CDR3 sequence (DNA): TGTGCCAGCAACCTTTCGGGTGTCTATGGCTACACCTTC.

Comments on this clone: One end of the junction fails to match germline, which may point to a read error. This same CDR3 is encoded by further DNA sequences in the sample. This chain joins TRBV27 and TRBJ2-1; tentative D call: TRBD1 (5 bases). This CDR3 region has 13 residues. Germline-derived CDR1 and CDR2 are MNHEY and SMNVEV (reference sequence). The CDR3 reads CASSLQGTDEQFF. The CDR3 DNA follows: TGTGCCAGCAGCCTCCAGGGTACAGATGAACAGTTCTTC.

The CDR3 region has the DNA TGCGCCAGCAGCTTTGGTCCGGGACAGGGGGCGCCTGGAAACACCATATATTTT. Encoded protein: CASSFGPGQGAPGNTIYF. The chain carries TRBV5-1 and TRBJ1-3, with TRBD1 matching 12 bases. Losses at the gene ends were 2 bases for V and 2 bases for J; bases not matched to a gene: 8. Germline V lookup: CDR1 SGHRS, CDR2 YFSETQ. This CDR3 is 18 amino acids long.

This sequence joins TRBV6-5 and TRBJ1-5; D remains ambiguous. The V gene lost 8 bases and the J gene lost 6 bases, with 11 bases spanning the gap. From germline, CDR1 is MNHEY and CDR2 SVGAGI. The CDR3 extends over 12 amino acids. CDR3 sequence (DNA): TGTGCCAGCTCGGGATGGGGTCAGCCCCAGCATTTT. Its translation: CASSGWGQPQHF.

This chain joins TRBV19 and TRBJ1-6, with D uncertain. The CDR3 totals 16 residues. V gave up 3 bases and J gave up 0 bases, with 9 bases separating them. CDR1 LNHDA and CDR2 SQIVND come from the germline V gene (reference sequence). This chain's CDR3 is CASSMAASSYNSPLHF. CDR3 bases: TGTGCCAGTAGTATGGCGGCGAGCTCCTATAATTCACCCCTCCACTTT. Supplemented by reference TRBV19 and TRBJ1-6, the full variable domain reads DGGITQSPKYLFRKEGQNVTLSCEQNLNHDAMYWYRQDPGQGLRLIYYSQIVNDFQKGDIAEGYSVSREKKESFPLTVTSAQKNPTAFYLCASSMAASSYNSPLHFGNGTRLTVT.

The CDR3 DNA sequence: TGTGCCAGCAGTGAGTCTAGCGGGAACTACGAGCAGTACTTC. It is translated as CASSESSGNYEQYF. The genes are TRBV2 and TRBJ2-7; 9 bases are a match to TRBD2. This CDR3 region has 14 residues. V dropped 3 bases and J dropped 3; count of bases not matched to a gene: 3. Germline lookup yields CDR1 SNHLY and CDR2 FYNNEI.